This TCR beta chain is drawn from a study of blood T cell repertoires in COVID-19. On the study more broadly: Donors in the United States, Italy and Spain gave samples during acute or convalescent COVID-19. PBMCs, B-cell-depleted T cells, or T cells provided the cDNA or gDNA that made up the material.

Trimming removed 5 bases from V and 0 bases from J; junction bases left unmatched: 4. Germline assignment: CDR1 PRHDT and CDR2 FYEKMQ (reference sequence). This CDR3 contains 15 residues. Per the study methods: Estimation of nucleated cell counts relied on the amplification of reference gene primers. Here immunoSEQ multiplex PCR was the method, and the copy in TCRdb shows in-frame clones only, minus some. Clone size and the V and J calls come from that table; the DNA yielded D and trimming. The data contain about 69,000 clones, 60% to 85% of them singletons. The TCR was taken from a man in his sixties with acute or convalescent COVID-19. The chain employs TRBV13 and TRBJ1-5; 7 bases map to TRBD1. The sample was peripheral blood. The CDR3 sequence: CASSKQGSSNQPQHF. The CDR3 bases are TGTGCCAGCAGCAAACAGGGGTCTAGCAATCAGCCCCAGCATTTT.